This T cell receptor beta chain came from a study of cytomegalovirus exposure and HLA in healthy donors. Study conclusions and caveats: A later analysis linked a missense variant in DCLRE1C to the trimming of TCR beta V and J genes. In a later analysis, a genetic analysis reported fewer productive-TCR N-insertions in an Asian-associated ancestry cluster than the cohort average.

The study sampled nominally healthy donors, though unrecorded immune exposures were likely. The primer mix had 60 Vbeta and 13 Jbeta primers. The table came from immunoSEQ multiplex PCR; TCRdb's copy has only in-frame clones and leaves some out. The specimen's table records about 70,000 clones. On this clone: No antigen is known for it. The junction shows a germline mismatch at one end, possibly a read error.

The V gene's germline CDR1 is GTSNPN and CDR2 SVGIG (reference sequence). The CDR3 is 11 residues long. The chain recombines TRBV30 with TRBJ2-7; the D is unclear. This clonotype was obtained from a female donor in good health and CMV-seropositive. The sequencing sample was made of PBMCs. CDR3 protein: CAWSAGPELHF. CDR3 nucleotide sequence: TGTGCCTGGAGTGCCGGCCCCGAACTACACTTC.